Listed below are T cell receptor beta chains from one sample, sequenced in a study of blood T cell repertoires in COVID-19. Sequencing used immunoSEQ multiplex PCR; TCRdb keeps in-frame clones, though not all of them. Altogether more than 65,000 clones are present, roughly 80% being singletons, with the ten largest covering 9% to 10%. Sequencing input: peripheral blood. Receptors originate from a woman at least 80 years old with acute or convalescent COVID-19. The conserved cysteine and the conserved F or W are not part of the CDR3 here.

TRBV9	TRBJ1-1	ASSVASTGSHLIRGTEAF
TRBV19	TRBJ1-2	ASRGRGQGDYGYT
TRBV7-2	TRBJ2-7	ASSLAPSGGSYEQY
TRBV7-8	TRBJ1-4	ASTLGGQANEKLF
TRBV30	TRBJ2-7	AWSPGQSSYEQY
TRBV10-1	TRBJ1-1	ASSAGSGGILTVNTEAF
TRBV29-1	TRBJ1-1	SVRQAARTEAF
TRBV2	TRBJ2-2	ASTRTASTELF
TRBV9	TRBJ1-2	ASSVDRGPLGSYT
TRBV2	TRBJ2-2	ASSRQGLNTGELF
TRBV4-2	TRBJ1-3	ASSQAQGTGNTIY
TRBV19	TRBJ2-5	ASRGGQETQY
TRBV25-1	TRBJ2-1	ASSESSGGVDEQF
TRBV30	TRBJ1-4	AWSVLRGTNEKLF
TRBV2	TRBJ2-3	ASSGGGGARTDTQY
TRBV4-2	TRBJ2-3	ASSQDPAGGPDTQY
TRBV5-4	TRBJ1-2	ASSLDRGDYGYT
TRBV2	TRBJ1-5	ASSDRGSGNQPQH
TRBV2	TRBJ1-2	ASSETGQHYGYT
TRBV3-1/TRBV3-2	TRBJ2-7	ASSLGLAGGVSYEQY
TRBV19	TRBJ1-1	ASSPPRAYTEAF
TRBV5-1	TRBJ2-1	ASSLEPGQRYNEQF
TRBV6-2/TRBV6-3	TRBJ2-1	ASSYRTSGTSYNEQF
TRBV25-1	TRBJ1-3	AGPPGLASGNTIY
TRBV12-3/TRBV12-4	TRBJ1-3	ASSIGTGNTIY
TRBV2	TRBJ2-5	ASSEGWGTSGIQETQY
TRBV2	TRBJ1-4	ASSVVRGLVEKLF
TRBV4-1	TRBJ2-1	ASSQEKTRGAGVADEQF
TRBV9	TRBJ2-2	ASSVGTFTGELF
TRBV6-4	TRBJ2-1	ASSPGTGSYNEQF
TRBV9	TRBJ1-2	ASSPRGEINYGYT
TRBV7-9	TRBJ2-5	ASSRQSQTQY